The 25 T cell receptor beta chains below all came from one sample that was sequenced in a study of cytomegalovirus exposure and HLA in healthy donors. The method was immunoSEQ multiplex PCR; TCRdb's version includes in-frame clones alone and lacks a portion of them. There are some 83,000 clones in the sample; 90% to 95% occur only once, and more than 2% lies in the top ten. The sequenced sample was PBMCs. The receptors here all came from a woman aged 18-35 years in good health and CMV-seronegative.

This clone was counted a single time. The V gene is TRBV5-5, the J gene TRBJ2-7; 7 bases line up with TRBD2. Germline V CDR1 and CDR2: SGHKS, YYEKEE (reference sequence). This CDR3 has 13 residues. The V gene end was trimmed by 3 bases and the J gene end by 7 bases; junction bases not matched to a gene: 7. The CDR3 loop reads CASSWDYFGEQYF. CDR3 sequence (DNA): TGTGCCAGCAGCTGGGACTACTTCGGGGAGCAGTACTTC.

The chain links TRBV2 to TRBJ1-4; D not resolved. CDR1 is SNHLY, CDR2 FYNNEI, per germline. Trimming shortened V by 7 bases and J by 0 bases, and 6 bases separated the two germline ends. The CDR3 spans 13 residues. The CDR3 coding sequence is TGTGCCAGCACGGGAGCAACTAATGAAAAACTGTTTTTT. Translated, it gives CASTGATNEKLFF. The full variable domain, its missing parts supplied by reference TRBV2 and TRBJ1-4, is EPEVTQTPSHQVTQMGQEVILRCVPISNHLYFYWYRQILGQKVEFLVSFYNNEISEKSEIFDDQFSVERPDGSNFTLKIRSTKLEDSAMYFCASTGATNEKLFFGSGTQLSVL.

V is TRBV11-3 and J is TRBJ2-5; TRBD1 agrees at 8 bases. CDR3 length: 14 amino acids. The germline V gene encodes CDR1 SGHNT and CDR2 YENEEA. V dropped 4 bases and J dropped 5; count of bases not matched to a gene: 6. The CDR3 nucleotides are TGTGCCAGCAGCTCGGGACAGGTCAGGGAGACCCAGTACTTC. Translated, it gives CASSSGQVRETQYF.

The chain links TRBV6-1 to TRBJ1-3; D is undetermined. Germline lookup yields CDR1 MNHNS and CDR2 SASEGT. Deletions cut 2 bases from V and 0 bases from J, with 8 bases between. The CDR3 has 15 residues. CDR3 sequence reads: CASSESEISGNTIYF. Here the CDR3 DNA reads TGTGCCAGCAGTGAATCCGAGATCTCTGGAAACACCATATATTTT.

This sequence joins TRBV5-1 and TRBJ1-2; no reliable D call. In germline, CDR1 is SGHRS, CDR2 YFSETQ. The germline V and J ends were trimmed by 1 base and 2 bases, with 9 bases remaining between them. The CDR3 has 14 residues. The CDR3 region is CASSLLTGNYGYTF. The CDR3, as DNA: TGCGCCAGCAGCTTGCTGACGGGGAACTATGGCTACACCTTC.

The gene calls are TRBV7-9 and TRBJ1-1; D might be TRBD1 (6 bases). Trimming removed 5 bases at V and 0 bases at J, with 13 bases between. The germline gives CDR1 SEHNR, CDR2 FQNEAQ (reference sequence). The CDR3 spans 15 residues. The CDR3 DNA reads as TGTGCCAGCAGCACAGACAGGTTAATGAACACTGAAGCTTTCTTT. This translates into CASSTDRLMNTEAFF.

The chain is built from TRBV5-6 and TRBJ2-7, with D uncertain. The germline V gene has CDR1 SGHDT and CDR2 YYEEEE. The CDR3 is 16 amino acids. Trimming left V 4 bases short and J 5 bases short, with 22 bases between. CDR3 nucleotides: TGTGCCAGCAGCCTCTACCCAAACACGAACACAGACGAGCAGTACTTC. Translated: CASSLYPNTNTDEQYF.

The V gene is TRBV28, the J gene TRBJ2-7; 12 nucleotides line up with TRBD2. V gave up 6 bases and J gave up 4 bases; unmatched junction bases: 10. The CDR3 covers 16 residues. The V gene's germline CDR1 is MDHEN and CDR2 SYDVKM. This CDR3 reads CASSRFGLAGSYEQYF. CDR3 sequence (DNA): TGTGCCAGCAGCCGATTCGGACTAGCGGGATCATACGAGCAGTACTTC.

The chain carries TRBV5-5 and TRBJ1-6; D is possibly TRBD1 (5 bases). CDR3 length equals 15 residues. Germline CDR1 is SGHKS and CDR2 is YYEKEE (reference sequence). Trimming stripped 0 bases from V and 11 bases from J, with 15 bases between. The DNA of the CDR3 is TGTGCCAGCAGCTTGGTTGGTCAGGGTGTAGCACCCCTCCACTTT. Encoded protein: CASSLVGQGVAPLHF.

The chain uses TRBV28 and TRBJ1-1; perhaps TRBD1 as D (5 bases). The V end lost 6 bases, the J end lost 6 bases, and 23 bases lay between the germline ends. Germline V gene lookup returns CDR1 MDHEN and CDR2 SYDVKM. This CDR3 has 16 amino acids. The CDR3 loop is CASSLPSEGRRAEAFF. CDR3 DNA sequence: TGTGCCAGCAGCCTCCCCTCGGAGGGGCGAAGGGCTGAAGCTTTCTTT.

The rearrangement joins TRBV13 to TRBJ1-4; the D is unclear. Germline V lookup: CDR1 PRHDT, CDR2 FYEKMQ (reference sequence). V shed 4 bases and J shed 12 bases, with 12 bases lying between them. The CDR3 contains 12 residues. The CDR3 here is CASSYMVGELFF. CDR3 bases: TGTGCCAGCAGCTACATGGTCGGGGAACTGTTTTTT.

This sequence joins TRBV6-5 and TRBJ1-1; 8 bases are shared with TRBD1. Germline V gene data show CDR1 as MNHEY and CDR2 as SVGAGI. The V segment lost 1 base and the J segment 5 bases; nucleotides outside the gene matches: 3. CDR3 length: 14 amino acids. This CDR3 reads CASSYLGQGTEAFF. In DNA, the CDR3 is TGTGCCAGCAGTTACTTAGGACAGGGAACTGAAGCTTTCTTT.

The gene calls are TRBV18 and TRBJ2-4, with 8 bases identical to TRBD1. The junction had 5 bases not matched to a gene; V was cut back by 6 bases and J by 1 base. CDR3 size: 15 residues. CDR1 is KGHSH, CDR2 LQKENI, per germline. CDR3 sequence: CASSKTGEAKNIQYF. CDR3 bases: TGTGCCAGCTCCAAGACAGGGGAGGCCAAAAACATTCAGTACTTC. Supplemented by reference TRBV18 and TRBJ2-4, the full variable domain reads NAGVMQNPRHLVRRRGQEARLRCSPMKGHSHVYWYRQLPEEGLKFMVYLQKENIIDESGMPKERFSAEFPKEGPSILRIQQVVRGDSAAYFCASSKTGEAKNIQYFGAGTRLSVL.

The rearrangement uses TRBV4-3 and TRBJ2-5; 8 bases map to TRBD2. Germline V gene lookup returns CDR1 LGHNA and CDR2 YSLEER. The CDR3 is 15 residues long. With V trimmed by 1 base and J by 1 base, 2 bases remained unmatched. The CDR3 DNA follows: TGCGCCAGCAGCCAAGGGCGGGGGGCCCAAGAGACCCAGTACTTC. This translates into CASSQGRGAQETQYF.

The genes are TRBV9 and TRBJ2-3; 8 nucleotides match TRBD1. V trimming: 0 bases; J trimming: 4 bases; junction bases outside the gene matches: 4. The germline V gene has CDR1 SGDLS and CDR2 YYNGEE. The CDR3 has 15 residues. CDR3 in DNA: TGTGCCAGCAGCGTAGCTGTACAGGGGGCAGATACGCAGTATTTT. Amino acid sequence: CASSVAVQGADTQYF. The entire variable domain, with the rest obtained from reference TRBV9 and TRBJ2-3, is as follows: DSGVTQTPKHLITATGQRVTLRCSPRSGDLSVYWYQQSLDQGLQFLIQYYNGEERAKGNILERFSAQQFPDLHSELNLSSLELGDSALYFCASSVAVQGADTQYFGPGTRLTVL.

The chain couples TRBV4-1 to TRBJ2-1; 7 nucleotides match TRBD2. V lost 4 bases, J lost 9 bases, and 3 bases stayed unmatched. This CDR3 spans 12 amino acids. CDR1 and CDR2 from the germline V gene are MGHRA and YSYEKL. CDR3 residues: CASSRGGSEQFF. The CDR3 nucleotides read TGCGCCAGCAGCCGAGGCGGGAGTGAGCAGTTCTTC.

This chain links TRBV7-8 with TRBJ2-5; 12 bases line up with TRBD2. Germline CDR1 is SGHVS and CDR2 is FQNEAQ. The CDR3 has 17 amino acids. With V trimmed by 1 base and J by 7 bases, 10 bases remained unmatched. The CDR3 spells CASSLVASGGEKGTQYF. DNA of the CDR3: TGTGCCAGCAGCTTAGTGGCTAGCGGGGGGGAGAAGGGGACCCAGTACTTC.

The J gene is TRBJ2-7, the V gene TRBV28, with a tentative D call TRBD2 (6 bases). V gave up 2 bases and J gave up 6 bases, with 11 bases separating them. CDR3 length equals 13 residues. From germline, CDR1 is MDHEN and CDR2 SYDVKM. In DNA form, the CDR3 reads TGTGCCAGCAGTTTAAATGGAGGGACCGAGCAGTACTTC. This encodes CASSLNGGTEQYF. Supplemented by reference TRBV28 and TRBJ2-7, the full variable domain reads DVKVTQSSRYLVKRTGEKVFLECVQDMDHENMFWYRQDPGLGLRLIYFSYDVKMKEKGDIPEGYSVSREKKERFSLILESASTNQTSMYLCASSLNGGTEQYFGPGTRLTVT.

The chain carries TRBV2 and TRBJ2-3; 7 positions match TRBD1. This CDR3 comprises 14 residues. Germline assignment: CDR1 SNHLY and CDR2 FYNNEI. J lost 6 bases, V lost 6 bases, and 9 bases had no gene match. For the CDR3, the DNA is TGTGCCAGCAGCGCGACAGGGTTGTGGGATACGCAGTATTTT. Translating gives CASSATGLWDTQYF.

The rearrangement links TRBV5-1 to TRBJ1-1; no firm D call. V was trimmed by 4 bases and J by 6 bases, leaving 10 bases between them. This CDR3 comprises 12 residues. CDR1 and CDR2 (germline): SGHRS, YFSETQ. In DNA form, the CDR3 reads TGCGCCAGCAGCGGGGTCGGGGCTGAAGCTTTCTTT. Residues: CASSGVGAEAFF.

This chain connects TRBV9 to TRBJ2-1; TRBD2 aligns across 13 bases. From germline, CDR1 is SGDLS and CDR2 YYNGEE. CDR3 length: 19 residues. V lost 0 bases and J lost 2; bases outside the gene matches: 8. The chain's CDR3 is CASSVEGLAGERPYNEQFF. The CDR3 DNA follows: TGTGCCAGCAGCGTAGAAGGACTAGCGGGAGAACGTCCCTACAATGAGCAGTTCTTC.

This clone was counted a single time. V and J are TRBV9 and TRBJ2-2, with 10 bases matching TRBD1. J lost 6 bases, V lost 3 bases, and 5 bases had no gene match. The CDR3 length is 15 residues. Germline CDR1 and CDR2: SGDLS and YYNGEE. CDR3 in amino acids: CASSETGGAAGELFF. The CDR3 DNA is TGTGCCAGCAGCGAGACAGGGGGCGCGGCCGGGGAGCTGTTTTTT.

The genes are TRBV5-4 and TRBJ1-4; tentatively, D is TRBD1 (5 bases). V lost 1 base and J lost 3, with 7 bases in between. The CDR3 consists of 14 residues. In germline, CDR1 is SGHNT, CDR2 YYREEE (reference sequence). DNA of the CDR3: TGTGCCAGCAGCTTGACAGGCGCTAATGAAAAACTGTTTTTT. Its translation is CASSLTGANEKLFF.

This chain uses TRBV5-6 with TRBJ2-2, with 8 bases identical to TRBD1. After removal of 0 bases from V and 5 bases from J, the junction contained 3 bases not matched to a gene. The CDR3 loop spans 15 amino acids. Germline V gives CDR1 SGHDT, CDR2 YYEEEE. For the CDR3, the DNA is TGTGCCAGCAGCTTGGGGACAGGGCGAACCGGGGAGCTGTTTTTT. Protein: CASSLGTGRTGELFF.

This clone was seen just once. The V and J genes are TRBV19 and TRBJ1-2; TRBD1 aligns across 10 bases. Germline trimming cut 7 bases from V and 3 bases from J; bases unmatched to any gene: 14. CDR1 is LNHDA, CDR2 SQIVND, per germline (reference sequence). This CDR3 spans 17 amino acids. The CDR3, as DNA: TGTGCCAGTATCTCGGTATTGACAGGGACAGGGGACTATGGCTACACCTTC. Translation gives CASISVLTGTGDYGYTF.